The sequence of this T cell receptor beta chain was determined in a study of cytomegalovirus exposure and HLA in healthy donors. General study points: Earlier analysis looked at TCR beta V segments, and most were productive about 90% or about 30% of the time. The only immune exposure information that was available was CMV serostatus.

With respect to this clone: The antigen is unknown.

PCR used 60 Vbeta primers and 13 Jbeta primers. The data were produced by immunoSEQ multiplex PCR, yet TCRdb's version contains in-frame clones alone and is incomplete. This repertoire shows hundreds of thousands of clones, about three quarters found once; its top ten account for about 0.47%. The receptor was isolated from a boy aged 10-17 years in good health and CMV-seronegative. Material for sequencing was PBMCs.

DNA of the CDR3: TGTGCCAGCACAAAGGGGCAGACTGAAGCTTTCTTT. Its translation is CASTKGQTEAFF. The chain links TRBV19 to TRBJ1-1; the D gene is possibly TRBD1 (5 bases). This CDR3 spans 12 amino acids. The germline V and J ends were trimmed by 9 bases and 5 bases, with 13 bases remaining between them. The germline gives CDR1 LNHDA, CDR2 SQIVND (reference sequence). Full variable domain (missing parts from reference TRBV19 and TRBJ1-1): DGGITQSPKYLFRKEGQNVTLSCEQNLNHDAMYWYRQDPGQGLRLIYYSQIVNDFQKGDIAEGYSVSREKKESFPLTVTSAQKNPTAFYLCASTKGQTEAFFGQGTRLTVV.